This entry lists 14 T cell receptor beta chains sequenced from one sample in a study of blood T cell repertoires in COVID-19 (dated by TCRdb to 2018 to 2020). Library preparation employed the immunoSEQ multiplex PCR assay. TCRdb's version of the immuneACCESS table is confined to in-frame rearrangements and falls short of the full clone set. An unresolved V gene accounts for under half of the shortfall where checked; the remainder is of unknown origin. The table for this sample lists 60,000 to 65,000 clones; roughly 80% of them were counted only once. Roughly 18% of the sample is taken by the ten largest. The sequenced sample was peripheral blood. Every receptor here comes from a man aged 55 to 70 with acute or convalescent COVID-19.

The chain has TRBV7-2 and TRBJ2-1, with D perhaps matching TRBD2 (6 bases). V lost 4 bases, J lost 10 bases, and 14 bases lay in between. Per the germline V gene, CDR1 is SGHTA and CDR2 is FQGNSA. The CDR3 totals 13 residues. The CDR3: CASSWASSGEQFF. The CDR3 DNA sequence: TGTGCCAGCAGCTGGGCCTCGAGCGGGGAGCAGTTCTTC.

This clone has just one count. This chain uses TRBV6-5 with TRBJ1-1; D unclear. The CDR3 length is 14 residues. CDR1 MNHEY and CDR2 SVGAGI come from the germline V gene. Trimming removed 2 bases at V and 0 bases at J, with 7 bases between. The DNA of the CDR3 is TGTGCCAGCAGTTACAGCAGGATGAACACTGAAGCTTTCTTT. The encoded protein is CASSYSRMNTEAFF.

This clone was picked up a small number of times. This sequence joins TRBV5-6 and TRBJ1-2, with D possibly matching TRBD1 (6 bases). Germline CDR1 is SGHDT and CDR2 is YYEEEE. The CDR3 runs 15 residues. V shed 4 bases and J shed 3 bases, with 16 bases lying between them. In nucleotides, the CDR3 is TGTGCCAGCAGCCTGGGGACATGGCCTTACTATGGCTACACCTTC. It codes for CASSLGTWPYYGYTF.

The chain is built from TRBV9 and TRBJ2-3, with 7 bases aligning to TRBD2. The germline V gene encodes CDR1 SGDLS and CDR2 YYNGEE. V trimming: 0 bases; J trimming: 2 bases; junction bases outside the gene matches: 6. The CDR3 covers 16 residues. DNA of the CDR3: TGTGCCAGCAGCGTAGGGCTAGCGGAGTACACAGATACGCAGTATTTT. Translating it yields CASSVGLAEYTDTQYF.

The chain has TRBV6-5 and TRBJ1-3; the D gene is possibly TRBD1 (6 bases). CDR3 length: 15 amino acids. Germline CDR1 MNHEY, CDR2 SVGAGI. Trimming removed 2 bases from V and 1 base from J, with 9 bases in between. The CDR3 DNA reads TGTGCCAGCAGTTACGACAGGTCGTCTGGAAACACCATATATTTT. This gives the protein CASSYDRSSGNTIYF.

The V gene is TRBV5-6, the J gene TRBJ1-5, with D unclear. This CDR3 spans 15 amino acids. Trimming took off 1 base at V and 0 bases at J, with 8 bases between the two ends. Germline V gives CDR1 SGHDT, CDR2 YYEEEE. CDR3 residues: CASSLFTDSNQPQHF. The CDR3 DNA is TGTGCCAGCAGCTTGTTCACAGATAGCAATCAGCCCCAGCATTTT.

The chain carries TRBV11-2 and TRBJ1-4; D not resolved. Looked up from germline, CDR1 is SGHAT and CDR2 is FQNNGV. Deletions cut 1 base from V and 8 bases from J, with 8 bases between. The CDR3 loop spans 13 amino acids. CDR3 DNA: TGTGCCAGCAGCTTAGGCCGAGCCGAAAAACTGTTTTTT. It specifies CASSLGRAEKLFF.

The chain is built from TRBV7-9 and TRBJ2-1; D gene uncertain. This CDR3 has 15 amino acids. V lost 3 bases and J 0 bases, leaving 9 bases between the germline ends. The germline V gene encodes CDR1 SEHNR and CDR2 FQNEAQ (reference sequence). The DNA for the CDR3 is TGTGCCAGCAGCTTTGGCTTCAGCTCCTACAATGAGCAGTTCTTC. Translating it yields CASSFGFSSYNEQFF.

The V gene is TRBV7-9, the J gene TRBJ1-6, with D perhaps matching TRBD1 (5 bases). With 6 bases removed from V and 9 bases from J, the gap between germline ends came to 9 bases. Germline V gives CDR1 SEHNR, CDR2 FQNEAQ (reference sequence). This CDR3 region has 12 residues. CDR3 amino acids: CASRLQGSPLHF. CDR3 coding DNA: TGTGCCAGCAGACTTCAGGGTTCACCCCTCCACTTT.

The CDR3 sequence: CASSARGTGDNAQYF. The CDR3 DNA reads as TGTGCCAGCAGCGCCAGAGGGACAGGGGATAACGCGCAGTACTTC. The chain employs TRBV13 and TRBJ2-7; TRBD1 matches at 10 bases. The ends lost 5 bases at V and 9 bases at J; junction bases unmatched: 13. This CDR3 has 15 residues. Germline CDR1 is PRHDT and CDR2 is FYEKMQ (reference sequence).

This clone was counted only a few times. The CDR3 DNA reads as TGTGCCAGCAGCTTTCTGCCAGGGGGCCAGAGAAACACCATATATTTT. It is translated as CASSFLPGGQRNTIYF. The chain recombines TRBV7-6 with TRBJ1-3; 8 nucleotides match TRBD1. The V gene's germline CDR1 is SGHVS and CDR2 FNYEAQ. With V trimmed by 3 bases and J by 5 bases, 9 bases remained unmatched. The CDR3 totals 16 residues. Drawing the rest from reference TRBV7-6 and TRBJ1-3, the complete variable domain is GAGVSQSPRYKVTKRGQDVALRCDPISGHVSLYWYRQALGQGPEFLTYFNYEAQQDKSGLPNDRFSAERPEGSISTLTIQRTEQRDSAMYRCASSFLPGGQRNTIYFGEGSWLTVV.

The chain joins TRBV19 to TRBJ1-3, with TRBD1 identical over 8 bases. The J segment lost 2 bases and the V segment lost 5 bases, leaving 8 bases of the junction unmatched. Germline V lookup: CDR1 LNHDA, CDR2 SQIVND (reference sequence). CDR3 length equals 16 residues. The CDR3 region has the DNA TGTGCCAGTAGTCTACCACAGGGGGTGACTGGAAACACCATATATTTT. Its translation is CASSLPQGVTGNTIYF.

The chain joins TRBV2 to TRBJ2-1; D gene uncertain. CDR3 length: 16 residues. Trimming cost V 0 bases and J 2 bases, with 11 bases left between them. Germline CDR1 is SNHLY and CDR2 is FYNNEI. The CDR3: CASSEALLTTYNEQFF. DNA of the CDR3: TGTGCCAGCAGTGAAGCCCTACTAACGACCTACAATGAGCAGTTCTTC.

The CDR3 sequence: CASSDFQGNEQYF. The CDR3 DNA reads TGTGCCAGCAGTGATTTTCAGGGCAACGAGCAGTACTTC. This chain links TRBV6-1 with TRBJ2-7; possible D gene TRBD1, 5 bases. CDR3 length: 13 amino acids. Per germline, CDR1 MNHNS and CDR2 SASEGT. Deletions cut 3 bases from V and 5 bases from J, with 11 bases between.